This TCR beta chain was documented in a study of beta chain features in type 1 diabetes. Sequencing targeted expressed TCRB transcripts, as all isolated RNA had been reverse transcribed. The repertoire was sequenced with immunoSEQ multiplex PCR; TCRdb's copy has only in-frame clones and lacks some. Altogether about 360,000 clones are present, roughly 12% being singletons, with the ten largest covering around 0.02%. Trimming left V 3 bases short and J 1 base short, with 6 bases between. Germline CDR1 is SGHAT and CDR2 is FQDESV (reference sequence). The CDR3 loop spans 13 amino acids. This clone showed up just a few times.

The receptor was derived from a young man in good health. Material for sequencing was naive CD4+ T cells from blood. The chain couples TRBV11-1 to TRBJ1-1; TRBD1 might be the D (5 bases). The CDR3 sequence is CASSLGPNTEAFF. CDR3 DNA: TGTGCCAGCAGCTTGGGGCCGAACACTGAAGCTTTCTTT.